These 18 T cell receptor beta chains were sequenced from one sample in a study of blood T cell repertoires in COVID-19. Method: immunoSEQ multiplex PCR; TCRdb's copy keeps in-frame clones and lacks some. The data hold some 95,000 clones, with around 80% observed a single time. Sequenced: peripheral blood. The receptor set was obtained from a man in his 70s with acute or convalescent COVID-19.

This rearrangement joins TRBV4-1 to TRBJ1-1; TRBD1 aligns across 7 bases. CDR3 size: 16 residues. Germline V gene lookup returns CDR1 MGHRA and CDR2 YSYEKL. After removal of 2 bases from V and 0 bases from J, the junction contained 6 bases not matched to a gene. CDR3 sequence: CASSQRPGQLNTEAFF. CDR3 in DNA: TGCGCCAGCAGCCAACGTCCGGGACAGTTGAACACTGAAGCTTTCTTT.

Concerning this clone: The sample holds other DNA sequences that translate to the same CDR3. This chain connects TRBV6-5 to TRBJ1-1; the D gene is possibly TRBD1 (5 bases). Per the germline V gene, CDR1 is MNHEY and CDR2 is SVGAGI. This CDR3 spans 12 amino acids. The ends were cut back, 3 bases at V and 7 bases at J, with 9 bases in the middle. The CDR3 loop is CASSYRGGEAFF. The CDR3 DNA sequence: TGTGCCAGCAGTTATCGGGGGGGTGAAGCTTTCTTT.

This chain connects TRBV2 to TRBJ2-7; 7 nucleotides line up with TRBD1. Losses at the gene ends were 5 bases for V and 2 bases for J; bases not matched to a gene: 3. Germline V gives CDR1 SNHLY, CDR2 FYNNEI. The CDR3 length is 13 residues. CDR3 nucleotide sequence: TGTGCCAGCAGTCAGCAGGGGGCCTACGAGCAGTACTTC. It specifies CASSQQGAYEQYF.

This clone came up once. The chain uses TRBV28 and TRBJ2-7, with TRBD1 matching 7 bases. The CDR3 has 13 residues. Germline assignment: CDR1 MDHEN and CDR2 SYDVKM. V gave up 7 bases and J gave up 2 bases; unmatched junction bases: 5. CDR3 coding DNA: TGTGCCAGCATGCCGGGACAGACCTACGAGCAGTACTTC. It specifies CASMPGQTYEQYF.

The genes are TRBV5-1 and TRBJ2-2; 10 bases are a match to TRBD1. J gave up 9 bases and V 3 bases, and 8 bases lay outside the gene matches. This CDR3 region has 15 residues. Germline lookup yields CDR1 SGHRS and CDR2 YFSETQ. CDR3 region: CASSSGTGEGRELFF. CDR3 coding DNA: TGCGCCAGCAGCTCCGGGACAGGGGAAGGGAGGGAGCTGTTTTTT.

This chain joins TRBV13 and TRBJ1-2; D perhaps matches TRBD1 (6 bases). CDR3 size: 14 residues. Trimming removed 4 bases at V and 6 bases at J, with 15 bases between. The germline CDR1 and CDR2 sequences are PRHDT and FYEKMQ (reference sequence). The CDR3 nucleotides are TGTGCCAGCAGCTCCGGACAGATTTGGGATGGCTACACCTTC. Its translation: CASSSGQIWDGYTF.

The J gene is TRBJ1-6, the V gene TRBV7-8; unclear D gene. Germline assignment: CDR1 SGHVS and CDR2 FQNEAQ. The CDR3 loop spans 13 amino acids. V lost 5 bases and J 7 bases, leaving 9 bases between the germline ends. This CDR3 reads CASSRSGNSPLHF. CDR3 bases: TGTGCCAGCAGCCGCAGCGGGAATTCACCCCTCCACTTT.

This clone was recorded once. This chain links TRBV5-4 with TRBJ2-1; 9 bases fit TRBD2. The CDR3 extends over 15 amino acids. After removal of 0 bases from V and 8 bases from J, the junction contained 6 bases not matched to a gene. Germline loops: CDR1 SGHNT, CDR2 YYREEE (reference sequence). The CDR3 here is CASSLASGKSDEQFF. The CDR3 DNA reads TGTGCCAGCAGCTTGGCTAGCGGGAAAAGTGATGAGCAGTTCTTC.

This clone showed up just a few times. The V and J genes are TRBV19 and TRBJ1-5; 7 bases align to TRBD1. J gave up 4 bases and V 3 bases, and 6 bases lay outside the gene matches. The V gene's germline CDR1 is LNHDA and CDR2 SQIVND (reference sequence). The CDR3 covers 15 residues. This chain's CDR3 is CASSIASRGNQPQHF. The CDR3 region has the DNA TGTGCCAGTAGTATTGCGTCCAGGGGGAATCAGCCCCAGCATTTT.

This clone turned up a few times. V is TRBV7-2 and J is TRBJ2-7, with a possible D match to TRBD1 (6 bases). V was cut by 6 bases and J by 2 bases, with 17 bases left in between. Germline-derived CDR1 and CDR2 are SGHTA and FQGNSA. This CDR3 region has 15 residues. CDR3 loop: CASSSRPGVAYEQYV. The DNA of the CDR3 is TGTGCCAGCAGTTCCCGCCCAGGGGTGGCCTACGAGCAGTACGTC.

This chain connects TRBV12-5 to TRBJ1-5, with D hard to call. The CDR3 has 13 residues. Germline V gene sequence: CDR1 LGHNT, CDR2 FRNRAP. V lost 2 bases and J 4 bases, leaving 6 bases between the germline ends. The CDR3 spells CASGLTFNQPQHF. As DNA, the CDR3 is TGTGCTAGTGGTTTGACATTTAATCAGCCCCAGCATTTT. Full variable domain (rest looked up from reference TRBV12-5 and TRBJ1-5): DARVTQTPRHKVTEMGQEVTMRCQPILGHNTVFWYRQTMMQGLELLAYFRNRAPLDDSGMPKDRFSAEMPDATLATLKIQPSEPRDSAVYFCASGLTFNQPQHFGDGTRLSIL.

This clone has only a few counts. The rearrangement uses TRBV6-5 and TRBJ2-1, with 9 bases lining up with TRBD1. V trimming: 6 bases; J trimming: 7 bases; junction bases outside the gene matches: 7. The CDR3 has 14 residues. Germline CDR1 and CDR2: MNHEY and SVGAGI. The CDR3 nucleotides read TGTGCCAGCAGAACCGGGACAGGGCCAAATGAGCAGTTCTTC. This sequence encodes CASRTGTGPNEQFF.

This clone has only a few counts. This chain uses TRBV19 with TRBJ2-7; 10 bases align to TRBD2. The length of the CDR3 is 15 residues. The trim removed 2 bases at V and 1 base at J, leaving 2 bases unmatched. Per germline, CDR1 LNHDA and CDR2 SQIVND (reference sequence). The CDR3 DNA reads as TGTGCCAGTAGTATAATAGCGGGAGGTTCCTACGAGCAGTACTTC. It specifies CASSIIAGGSYEQYF.

V gene TRBV19 combines with J gene TRBJ2-3, with a possible D match to TRBD2 (5 bases). The germline V gene has CDR1 LNHDA and CDR2 SQIVND (reference sequence). The CDR3 sequence is 14 residues long. Trimming pared 4 bases from V and 2 bases from J, leaving 10 bases between. This chain's CDR3 is CASSTLGDTDTQYF. The CDR3 nucleotides are TGTGCCAGTAGTACACTAGGAGACACAGATACGCAGTATTTT. Drawing the rest from reference TRBV19 and TRBJ2-3, the complete variable domain is DGGITQSPKYLFRKEGQNVTLSCEQNLNHDAMYWYRQDPGQGLRLIYYSQIVNDFQKGDIAEGYSVSREKKESFPLTVTSAQKNPTAFYLCASSTLGDTDTQYFGPGTRLTVL.

The V and J genes are TRBV19 and TRBJ1-6; D gene ambiguous. V was cut by 5 bases and J by 0 bases, with 5 bases left in between. This CDR3 contains 14 residues. The germline gives CDR1 LNHDA, CDR2 SQIVND (reference sequence). The CDR3 DNA reads as TGTGCCAGTAGTGTTAACTCCTATAATTCACCCCTCCACTTT. Translation gives CASSVNSYNSPLHF. Together with reference TRBV19 and TRBJ1-6, the CDR3 gives the full variable domain: DGGITQSPKYLFRKEGQNVTLSCEQNLNHDAMYWYRQDPGQGLRLIYYSQIVNDFQKGDIAEGYSVSREKKESFPLTVTSAQKNPTAFYLCASSVNSYNSPLHFGNGTRLTVT.

This chain links TRBV18 with TRBJ2-1, with a possible D match to TRBD2 (6 bases). V was pared by 2 bases and J by 4 bases, with 12 bases between. The CDR3 covers 15 residues. The germline V gene encodes CDR1 KGHSH and CDR2 LQKENI. Here the CDR3 DNA reads TGTGCCAGCTCACCAACCTTGGAGGGGTACAATGAGCAGTTCTTC. It specifies CASSPTLEGYNEQFF.

This clone was seen more than once but under ten times. This chain uses TRBV10-3 with TRBJ2-1; 8 bases agree with TRBD2. The CDR3 contains 15 residues. Germline V gives CDR1 ENHRY, CDR2 SYGVKD. Trimming at V came to 8 bases and at J to 1 base, leaving 7 bases not matched to a gene. The CDR3: CAIGVSGGSYNEQFF. Written as DNA, the CDR3 is TGTGCCATCGGTGTAAGCGGGGGATCCTACAATGAGCAGTTCTTC.

CDR3 sequence: CASSSRPRTVPTNEKLFF. Written as DNA, the CDR3 is TGTGCCAGCAGCTCCCGTCCCCGAACAGTCCCAACTAATGAAAAACTGTTTTTT. The chain combines TRBV7-2 with TRBJ1-4; no reliable D call. Deletions cut 4 bases from V and 0 bases from J, with 18 bases between. CDR3 length: 18 amino acids. Germline V gene data show CDR1 as SGHTA and CDR2 as FQGNSA.